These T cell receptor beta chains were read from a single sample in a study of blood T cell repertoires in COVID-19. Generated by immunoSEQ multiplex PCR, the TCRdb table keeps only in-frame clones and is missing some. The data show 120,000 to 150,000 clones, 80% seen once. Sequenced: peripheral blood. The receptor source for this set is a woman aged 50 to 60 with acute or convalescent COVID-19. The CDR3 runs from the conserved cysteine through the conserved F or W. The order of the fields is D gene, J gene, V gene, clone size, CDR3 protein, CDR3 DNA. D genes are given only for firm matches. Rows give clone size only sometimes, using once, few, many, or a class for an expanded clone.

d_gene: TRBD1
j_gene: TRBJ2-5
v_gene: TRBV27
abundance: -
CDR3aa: CASSGGQGQETQYF
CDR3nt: TGTGCCAGCAGTGGGGGACAGGGCCAAGAGACCCAGTACTTC

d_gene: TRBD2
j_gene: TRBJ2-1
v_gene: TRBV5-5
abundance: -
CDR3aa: CASSLESSGGAYNEQFF
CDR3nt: TGTGCCAGCAGCTTGGAGTCTAGCGGGGGGGCCTACAATGAGCAGTTCTTC

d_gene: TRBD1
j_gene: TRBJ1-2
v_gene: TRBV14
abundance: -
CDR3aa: CASSPLGQDYGYTF
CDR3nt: TGTGCCAGCAGCCCACTTGGACAGGACTATGGCTACACCTTC

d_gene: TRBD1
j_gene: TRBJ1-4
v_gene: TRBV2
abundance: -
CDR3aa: CASSGAGGTTNEKLFF
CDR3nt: TGTGCCAGCAGTGGGGCAGGGGGCACAACTAATGAAAAACTGTTTTTT

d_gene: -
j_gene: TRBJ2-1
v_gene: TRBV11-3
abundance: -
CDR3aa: CASSFSRGEQFF
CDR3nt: TGTGCCAGCAGCTTCTCACGGGGTGAGCAGTTCTTC

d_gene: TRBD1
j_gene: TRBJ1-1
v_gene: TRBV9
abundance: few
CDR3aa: CASSADRDRNTEAFF
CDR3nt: TGTGCCAGCAGCGCGGACCGGGACAGGAACACTGAAGCTTTCTTT

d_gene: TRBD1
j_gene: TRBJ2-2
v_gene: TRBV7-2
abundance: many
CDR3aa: CASSLPVDRSYTGELFF
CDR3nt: TGTGCCAGCAGCCTACCCGTGGACAGGTCCTACACCGGGGAGCTGTTTTTT

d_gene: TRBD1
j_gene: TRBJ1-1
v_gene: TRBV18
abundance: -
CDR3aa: CASSPQGSSTEAFF
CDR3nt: TGTGCCAGCTCCCCACAGGGGTCGAGCACTGAAGCTTTCTTT

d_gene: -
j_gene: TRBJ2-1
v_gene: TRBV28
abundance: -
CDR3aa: CASSLETGWFF
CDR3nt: TGTGCCAGCAGTTTAGAAACAGGGTGGTTCTTC

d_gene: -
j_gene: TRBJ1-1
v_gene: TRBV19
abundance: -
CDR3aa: CASSIESGNTEAFF
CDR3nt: TGTGCCAGTAGTATAGAATCGGGGAACACTGAAGCTTTCTTT

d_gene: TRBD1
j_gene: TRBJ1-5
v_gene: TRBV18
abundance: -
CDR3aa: CASSPGQRNQPQHF
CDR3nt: TGTGCCAGCTCCCCGGGACAGCGCAATCAGCCCCAGCATTTT

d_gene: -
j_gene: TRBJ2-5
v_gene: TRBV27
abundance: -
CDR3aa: CASSLTYQETQYF
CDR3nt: TGTGCCAGCAGTTTAACTTACCAAGAGACCCAGTACTTC

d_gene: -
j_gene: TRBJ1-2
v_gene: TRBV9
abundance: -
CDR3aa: CASSVADSYGYTF
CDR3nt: TGTGCCAGCAGCGTAGCGGACAGCTATGGCTACACCTTC

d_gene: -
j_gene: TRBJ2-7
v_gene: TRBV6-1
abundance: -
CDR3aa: CASSEGPGIYEQYF
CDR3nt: TGTGCCAGCAGTGAAGGGCCAGGGATCTACGAGCAGTACTTC

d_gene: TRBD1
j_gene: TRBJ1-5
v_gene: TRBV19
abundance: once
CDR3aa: CASLDRGIQPQHF
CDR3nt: TGTGCCAGCCTGGACAGGGGAATACAGCCCCAGCATTTT

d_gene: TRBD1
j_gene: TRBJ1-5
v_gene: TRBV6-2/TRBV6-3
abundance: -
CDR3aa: CASSHRTGNSNQPQHF
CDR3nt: TGTGCCAGCAGCCACCGGACAGGGAATAGCAATCAGCCCCAGCATTTT

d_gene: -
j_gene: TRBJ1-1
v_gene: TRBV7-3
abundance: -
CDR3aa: CASSEGVNTEAFF
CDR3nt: TGTGCCAGCAGCGAGGGGGTGAACACTGAAGCTTTCTTT

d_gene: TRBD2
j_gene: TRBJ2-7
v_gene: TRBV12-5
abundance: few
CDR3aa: CASGNQRGGDYEQYF
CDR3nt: TGTGCTAGTGGTAATCAGCGGGGGGGCGATTACGAGCAGTACTTC

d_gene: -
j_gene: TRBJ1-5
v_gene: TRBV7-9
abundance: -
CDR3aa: CATRAEIDNQPQHF
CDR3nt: TGTGCCACCCGAGCCGAGATAGACAATCAGCCCCAGCATTTT

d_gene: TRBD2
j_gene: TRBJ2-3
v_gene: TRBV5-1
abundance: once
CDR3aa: CASSLESPGLAGAVDTQYF
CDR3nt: TGCGCCAGCAGCTTGGAGTCTCCGGGACTAGCGGGGGCGGTAGATACGCAGTATTTT

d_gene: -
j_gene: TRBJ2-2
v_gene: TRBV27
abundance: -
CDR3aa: CASSSPPGLEELFF
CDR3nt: TGTGCCAGCAGTTCCCCCCCAGGGCTCGAGGAGCTGTTTTTT

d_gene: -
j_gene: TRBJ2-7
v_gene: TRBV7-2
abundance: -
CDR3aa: CASRRPDSIYEQYF
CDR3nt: TGTGCCAGCAGGCGCCCGGACAGCATATACGAGCAGTACTTC

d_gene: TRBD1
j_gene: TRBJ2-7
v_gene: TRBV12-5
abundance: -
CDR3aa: CASATDRGYEQYF
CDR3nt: TGTGCTAGTGCTACGGACAGGGGCTACGAGCAGTACTTC

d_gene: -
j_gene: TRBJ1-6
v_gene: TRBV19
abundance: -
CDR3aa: CASSIRGSYNSPLHF
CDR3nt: TGTGCCAGTAGTATACGGGGCTCCTATAATTCACCCCTCCACTTT

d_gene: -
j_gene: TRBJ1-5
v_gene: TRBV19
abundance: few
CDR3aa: CASRGRGKDSNQPQHF
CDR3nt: TGTGCCAGTAGAGGTAGGGGGAAAGATAGCAATCAGCCCCAGCATTTT

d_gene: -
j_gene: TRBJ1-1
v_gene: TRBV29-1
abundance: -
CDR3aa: CSVTPGLNTEAFF
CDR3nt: TGCAGCGTTACCCCAGGATTGAACACTGAAGCTTTCTTT

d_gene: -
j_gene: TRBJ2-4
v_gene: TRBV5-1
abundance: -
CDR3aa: CASSLSAGAKNIQYF
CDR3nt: TGCGCCAGCAGCTTGTCAGCGGGAGCCAAAAACATTCAGTACTTC

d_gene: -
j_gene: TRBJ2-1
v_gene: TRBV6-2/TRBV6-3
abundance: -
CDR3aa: CASSLAHEVNEQFF
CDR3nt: TGTGCCAGCAGCCTAGCCCATGAAGTCAATGAGCAGTTCTTC

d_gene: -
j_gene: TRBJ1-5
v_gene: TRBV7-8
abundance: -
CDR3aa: CASSPWSGNQPQHF
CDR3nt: TGTGCCAGCAGCCCTTGGAGCGGAAATCAGCCCCAGCATTTT

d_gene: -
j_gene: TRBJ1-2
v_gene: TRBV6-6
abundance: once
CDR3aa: CASRTGNGYTF
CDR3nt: TGTGCCAGCAGGACAGGCAATGGCTACACCTTC

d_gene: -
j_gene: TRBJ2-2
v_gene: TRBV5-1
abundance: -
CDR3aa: CASSLAREGELFF
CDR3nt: TGCGCCAGCAGCTTGGCGAGGGAGGGGGAGCTGTTTTTT

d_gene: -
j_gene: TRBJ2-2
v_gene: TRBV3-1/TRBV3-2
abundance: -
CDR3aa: CASRRSEANTGELFF
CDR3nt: TGTGCCAGCAGACGATCAGAAGCGAACACCGGGGAGCTGTTTTTT

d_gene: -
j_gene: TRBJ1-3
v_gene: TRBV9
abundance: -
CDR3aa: CASSARGGTSSGNTIYF
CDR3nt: TGTGCCAGCAGCGCGCGGGGAGGGACCAGCTCTGGAAACACCATATATTTT

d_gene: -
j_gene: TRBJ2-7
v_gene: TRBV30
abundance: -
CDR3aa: CAWSVQLTSQGGQYF
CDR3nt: TGTGCCTGGAGTGTACAGCTCACTTCCCAAGGTGGGCAGTACTTC

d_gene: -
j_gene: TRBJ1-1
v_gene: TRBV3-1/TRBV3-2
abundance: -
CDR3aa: CASSKSRGDTEAFF
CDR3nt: TGTGCCAGCAGCAAGTCTCGGGGAGACACTGAAGCTTTCTTT

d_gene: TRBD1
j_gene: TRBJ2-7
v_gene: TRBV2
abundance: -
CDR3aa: CASSEAPGQPYEQYF
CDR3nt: TGTGCCAGCAGTGAAGCCCCGGGACAGCCCTACGAGCAGTACTTC

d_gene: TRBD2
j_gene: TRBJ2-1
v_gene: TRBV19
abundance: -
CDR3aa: CASRAGQTYNEQFF
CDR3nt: TGTGCCAGTCGAGCGGGGCAAACCTACAATGAGCAGTTCTTC

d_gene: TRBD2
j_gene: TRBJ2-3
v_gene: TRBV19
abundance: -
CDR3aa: CASGTSGGFRLADTQYF
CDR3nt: TGTGCCAGCGGGACTAGCGGGGGGTTCCGACTTGCAGATACGCAGTATTTT

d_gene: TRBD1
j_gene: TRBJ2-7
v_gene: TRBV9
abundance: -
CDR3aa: CASSPGTGAPGEQYF
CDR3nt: TGTGCCAGCAGCCCCGGGACAGGGGCCCCCGGAGAGCAGTACTTC

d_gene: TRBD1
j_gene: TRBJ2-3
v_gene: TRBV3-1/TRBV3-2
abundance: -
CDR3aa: CASSGGGTGTDTQYF
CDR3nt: TGTGCCAGCAGCGGGGGTGGGACAGGAACAGATACGCAGTATTTT

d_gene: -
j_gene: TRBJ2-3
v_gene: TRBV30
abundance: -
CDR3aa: CAWSVDAGLDTQYF
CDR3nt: TGTGCCTGGAGTGTAGACGCAGGGTTAGATACGCAGTATTTT

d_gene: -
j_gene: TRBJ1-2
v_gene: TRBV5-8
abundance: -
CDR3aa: CASSPAAGANYGYTF
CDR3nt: TGTGCCAGCAGCCCTGCAGCAGGGGCTAACTATGGCTACACCTTC

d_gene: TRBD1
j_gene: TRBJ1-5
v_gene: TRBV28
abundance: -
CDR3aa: CASSLTWDRLKPQHF
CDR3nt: TGTGCCAGCAGTTTAACGTGGGACAGGCTTAAGCCCCAGCATTTT

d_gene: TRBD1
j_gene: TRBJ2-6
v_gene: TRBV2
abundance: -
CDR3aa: CASSETGSGANVLTF
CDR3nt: TGTGCCAGCAGTGAGACAGGGAGTGGGGCCAACGTCCTGACTTTC

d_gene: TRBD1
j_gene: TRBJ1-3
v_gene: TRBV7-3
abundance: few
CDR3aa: CASSPGTAGNTIYF
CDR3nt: TGTGCCAGCAGCCCCGGGACAGCTGGAAACACCATATATTTT

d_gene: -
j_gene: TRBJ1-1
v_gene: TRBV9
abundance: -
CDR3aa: CASSGQSNTEAFF
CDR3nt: TGTGCCAGCAGCGGACAGTCGAACACTGAAGCTTTCTTT

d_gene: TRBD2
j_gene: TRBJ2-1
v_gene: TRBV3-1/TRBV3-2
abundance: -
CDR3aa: CASSQVAGGNNEQFF
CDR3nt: TGTGCCAGCAGCCAAGTAGCGGGGGGTAACAATGAGCAGTTCTTC

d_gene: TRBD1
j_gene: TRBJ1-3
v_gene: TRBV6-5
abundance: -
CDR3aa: CASSRDRAAGNTIYF
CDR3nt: TGTGCCAGCAGTCGGGACAGGGCGGCCGGAAACACCATATATTTT

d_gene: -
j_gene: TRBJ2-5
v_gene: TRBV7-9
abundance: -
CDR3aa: CASSFAGQETQYF
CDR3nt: TGTGCCAGCAGCTTTGCGGGGCAAGAGACCCAGTACTTC

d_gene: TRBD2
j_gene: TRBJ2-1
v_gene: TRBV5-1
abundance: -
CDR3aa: CASSLGLAVDNEQFF
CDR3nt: TGCGCCAGCAGCTTGGGGCTAGCGGTTGACAATGAGCAGTTCTTC

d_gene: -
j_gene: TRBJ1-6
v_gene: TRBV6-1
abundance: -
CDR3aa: CASSEWAADSPLHF
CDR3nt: TGTGCCAGCAGTGAATGGGCAGCGGATTCACCCCTCCACTTT

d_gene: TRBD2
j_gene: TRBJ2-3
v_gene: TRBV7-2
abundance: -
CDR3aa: CASSPGLAGDTDTQYF
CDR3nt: TGTGCCAGCAGCCCGGGACTAGCGGGGGACACAGATACGCAGTATTTT

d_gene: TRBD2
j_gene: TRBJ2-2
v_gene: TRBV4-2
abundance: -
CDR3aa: CASSQSSGVTGELFF
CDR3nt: TGTGCCAGCAGCCAATCTAGCGGGGTAACCGGGGAGCTGTTTTTT

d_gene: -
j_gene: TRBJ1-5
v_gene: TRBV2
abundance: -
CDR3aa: CASRADSGNQPQHF
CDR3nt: TGTGCCAGCAGGGCGGACAGTGGCAATCAGCCCCAGCATTTT

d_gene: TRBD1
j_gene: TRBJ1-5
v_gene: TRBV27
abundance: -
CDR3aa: CASSPLQGGDQPQHF
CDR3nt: TGTGCCAGCAGTCCCCTCCAGGGGGGCGATCAGCCCCAGCATTTT